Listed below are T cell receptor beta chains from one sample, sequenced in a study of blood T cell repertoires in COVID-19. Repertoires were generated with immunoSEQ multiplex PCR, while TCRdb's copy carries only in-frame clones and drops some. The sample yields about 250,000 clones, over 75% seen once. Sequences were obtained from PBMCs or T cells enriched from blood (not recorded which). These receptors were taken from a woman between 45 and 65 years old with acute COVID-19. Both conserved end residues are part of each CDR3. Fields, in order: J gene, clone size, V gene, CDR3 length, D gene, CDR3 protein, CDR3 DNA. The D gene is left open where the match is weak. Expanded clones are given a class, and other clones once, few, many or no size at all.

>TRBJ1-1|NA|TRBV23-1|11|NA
CPRGGNTEAFF
TGTCCGCGGGGTGGTAACACTGAAGCTTTCTTT
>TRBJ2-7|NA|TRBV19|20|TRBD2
CASSIAFIPGLAGQPGEQYF
TGTGCCAGTAGTATAGCTTTCATCCCGGGACTAGCGGGGCAGCCTGGCGAGCAGTACTTC
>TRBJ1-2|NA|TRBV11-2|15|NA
CASSLGQLANYGYTF
TGTGCCAGCAGCTTAGGACAGTTAGCTAACTATGGCTACACCTTC
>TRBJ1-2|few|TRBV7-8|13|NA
CASSLGGPYGYTF
TGTGCCAGCAGCTTAGGGGGGCCCTATGGCTACACCTTC
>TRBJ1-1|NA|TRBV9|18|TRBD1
CASSVAGGGAVRDTEAFF
TGTGCCAGCAGCGTAGCCGGAGGGGGCGCAGTAAGGGACACTGAAGCTTTCTTT
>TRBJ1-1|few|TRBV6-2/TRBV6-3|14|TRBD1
CASSYSITGAEAFF
TGTGCCAGCAGTTACTCGATCACAGGGGCCGAAGCTTTCTTT
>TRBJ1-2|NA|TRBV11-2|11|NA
CASSLGGDYTF
TGTGCCAGCAGCTTAGGGGGGGACTACACCTTC
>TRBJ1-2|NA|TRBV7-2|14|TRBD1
CASSLEQGAQGYTF
TGTGCCAGCAGCTTGGAACAGGGGGCGCAGGGCTACACCTTC
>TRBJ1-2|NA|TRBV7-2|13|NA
CASSSYSNYGYTF
TGTGCCAGCAGCTCCTACAGTAACTATGGCTACACCTTC
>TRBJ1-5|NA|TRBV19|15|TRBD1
CASSLHTGGNQPQHF
TGTGCCAGTAGTCTACACACAGGGGGCAATCAGCCCCAGCATTTT
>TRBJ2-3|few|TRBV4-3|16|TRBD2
CASSQTGLAGASTQYF
TGCGCCAGCAGCCAAACCGGACTAGCGGGGGCAAGTACGCAGTATTTT
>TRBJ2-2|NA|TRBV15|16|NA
CATSRGHRELTGELFF
TGTGCCACCAGCAGGGGTCACAGGGAGCTCACCGGGGAGCTGTTTTTT
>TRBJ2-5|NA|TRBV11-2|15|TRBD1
CASSLGGQGSAPQYF
TGTGCCAGCAGCTTAGGGGGACAGGGCTCCGCACCCCAGTACTTC
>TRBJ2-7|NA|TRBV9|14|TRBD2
CASSVGLAGYEQYF
TGTGCCAGCAGCGTAGGGCTAGCGGGTTACGAGCAGTACTTC
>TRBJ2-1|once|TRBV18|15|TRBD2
CASSQAGGLYNEQFF
TGTGCCAGCTCACAAGCGGGGGGGCTCTACAATGAGCAGTTCTTC
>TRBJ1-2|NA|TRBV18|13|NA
CASSPDKDYGYTF
TGTGCCAGCTCACCAGACAAGGACTATGGCTACACCTTC
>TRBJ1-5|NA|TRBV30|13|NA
CAWSRDSNQPQHF
TGTGCCTGGAGCCGGGATAGCAATCAGCCCCAGCATTTT
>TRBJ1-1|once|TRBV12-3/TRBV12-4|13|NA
CASSFSGATEAFF
TGTGCCAGCAGTTTCTCAGGGGCTACTGAAGCTTTCTTT
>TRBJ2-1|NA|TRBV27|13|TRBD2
CASSLIGLAEQFF
TGTGCCAGCAGTTTAATTGGACTAGCGGAGCAGTTCTTC
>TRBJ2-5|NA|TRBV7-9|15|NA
CASSPWAQQGETQYF
TGTGCCAGCAGCCCGTGGGCGCAGCAGGGAGAGACCCAGTACTTC
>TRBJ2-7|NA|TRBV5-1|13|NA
CASSLGTGDEQYF
TGCGCCAGCAGCTTGGGGACGGGAGACGAGCAGTACTTC
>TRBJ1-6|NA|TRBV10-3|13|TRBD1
CATAPTGDSPLHF
TGTGCCACCGCCCCCACAGGGGATTCACCCCTCCACTTT
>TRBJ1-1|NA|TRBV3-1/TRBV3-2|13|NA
CASSQDLGLGAFF
TGTGCCAGCAGCCAAGATCTCGGCCTCGGGGCTTTCTTT
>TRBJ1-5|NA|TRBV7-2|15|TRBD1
CASSQGGYSNQPQHF
TGTGCCAGCAGCCAGGGGGGCTATAGCAATCAGCCCCAGCATTTT
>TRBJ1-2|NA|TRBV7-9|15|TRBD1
CASSLGRDRFYGYTF
TGTGCCAGCAGCTTAGGCCGGGACAGGTTCTATGGCTACACCTTC
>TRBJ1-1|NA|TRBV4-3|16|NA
CASSQDLAGMNTEAFF
TGCGCCAGCAGCCAAGACTTGGCGGGCATGAACACTGAAGCTTTCTTT
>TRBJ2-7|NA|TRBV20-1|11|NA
CSARTSYEQYF
TGCAGTGCCCGTACTAGCTACGAGCAGTACTTC
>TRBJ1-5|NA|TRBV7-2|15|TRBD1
CASSLYTGEPGPQHF
TGTGCCAGCAGCTTATATACAGGGGAGCCAGGACCCCAGCATTTT
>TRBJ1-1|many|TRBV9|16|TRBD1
CASSVSGQAKPLEAFF
TGTGCCAGCAGCGTATCGGGACAGGCTAAACCCCTTGAAGCTTTCTTT
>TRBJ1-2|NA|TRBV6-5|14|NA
CASSYSGTGDWATF
TGTGCCAGCAGTTACTCGGGCACGGGAGATTGGGCCACCTTC
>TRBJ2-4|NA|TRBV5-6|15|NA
CASSLGLVTKNIQYF
TGTGCCAGCAGCTTGGGGCTCGTCACCAAAAACATTCAGTACTTC
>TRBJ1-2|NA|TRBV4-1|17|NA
CASSQEAAQSVIYGYTF
TGCGCCAGCAGCCAAGAGGCGGCCCAGTCTGTTATCTATGGCTACACCTTC
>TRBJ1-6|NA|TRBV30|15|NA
CAWSSSGQSNSPLHF
TGTGCCTGGAGTTCCTCGGGACAATCCAATTCACCCCTCCACTTT
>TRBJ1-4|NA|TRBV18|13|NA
CASSPGQNEKLFF
TGTGCCAGCTCACCAGGACAGAATGAAAAACTGTTTTTT